This TCR beta chain was sequenced during a study of OX40 agonist ivuxolimab in advanced cancers. Study outcomes and limitations: The study found that CD8+ T cells averaged more expanded clones than CD4+.

Profiled with immunoSEQ multiplex PCR; TCRdb holds only in-frame clones, not every one. The table shows 55,000 to 75,000 clones, with 84% occurring only once. The V end was cut by 1 base, the J end by 5 bases, with 17 bases between. The CDR3 is 16 residues long. The V gene's germline CDR1 is MGHRA and CDR2 YSYEKL. Of note for this clone: No antigen is known for it.

This sequence originates from an adult with an advanced solid tumor such as melanoma, head and neck, liver or kidney cancer. V and J are TRBV4-1 and TRBJ1-1; tentatively, D is TRBD1 (6 bases). Sequenced here: CD4+ or CD8+ T cells sorted from blood, sampled in a trial of the OX40 agonist ivuxolimab. Written as DNA, the CDR3 is TGCGCCAGCAGCCAAGTGGGGACACCGATCGGTACTGAAGCTTTCTTT. Its protein is CASSQVGTPIGTEAFF.